These 8 T cell receptor beta chains were all obtained from the same sample, sequenced in a study of blood T cells in healthy people across ages. With a J-beta primer mix and a sample-barcoded 5' primer, a second PCR ran about 7 to 11 cycles. TCRdb passed the 5' RACE reads through MiXCR, listing each CDR3 protein once. The data contain about 800,000 distinct CDR3 sequences, 58% of them singletons. The sample was blood. These receptors originate from a man aged 25 to 40 in good health.

The chain couples TRBV2 to TRBJ2-7; TRBD1 is a possible D gene (6 bases). Germline CDR1 reads SNHLY; CDR2 reads FYNNEI. V lost 4 bases and J lost 2, with 9 bases in between. This CDR3 region has 13 residues. The CDR3: CASSAGDPYEQYF. The CDR3 nucleotides are TGTGCCAGCAGTGCAGGGGATCCCTACGAGCAGTACTTC. Full variable domain (remainder filled in from reference TRBV2 and TRBJ2-7): EPEVTQTPSHQVTQMGQEVILRCVPISNHLYFYWYRQILGQKVEFLVSFYNNEISEKSEIFDDQFSVERPDGSNFTLKIRSTKLEDSAMYFCASSAGDPYEQYFGPGTRLTVT.

This clonotype was observed a handful of times. The chain links TRBV11-3 to TRBJ2-1; the D gene is possibly TRBD1 (6 bases). The CDR3 runs 16 residues. CDR1 and CDR2 (germline): SGHNT, YENEEA. Trimming pared 2 bases from V and 9 bases from J, leaving 20 bases between. The CDR3 DNA is TGTGCCAGCAGCTTACAGGGGCCGCGTCAGGTTTGTGAGCAGTTCTTC. This sequence encodes CASSLQGPRQVCEQFF.

As concerns this clonotype: One end of the junction fails to match germline, which may point to a read error. V gene TRBV7-9 combines with J gene TRBJ2-7, with 9 bases fitting TRBD1. This CDR3 has 14 residues. Germline values: CDR1 SEHNR, CDR2 FQNEAQ (reference sequence). CDR3 loop: CAGSYSGTGLEQYF. The CDR3 nucleotides read TGTGCCGGCAGCTACTCCGGGACAGGGTTGGAGCAGTACTTC.

Worth noting for this clonotype: A much larger clonotype is one base distant, so this may be a read error. This chain joins TRBV29-1 and TRBJ2-5, with 9 bases identical to TRBD2. CDR1 is SQVTM and CDR2 is ANQGSEA in the germline V gene. This CDR3 is built from 14 residues. As DNA, the CDR3 is TGCAGCGTTGAACTAGCGGGACACCACGAGACCCAGTACTTC. Translation: CSVELAGHHETQYF.

The chain is built from TRBV6-2 or TRBV6-3 and TRBJ2-1; weak D call: TRBD2 (6 bases). Germline V gene data show CDR1 as MNHEY and CDR2 as SVGEGT. Between the trimmed V and J ends, which lost 8 bases and 4 bases, there was a span of 15 bases. This CDR3 region has 14 residues. The CDR3 nucleotides are TGTGCCAGCCGGGACTCCTCCATTTACAATGAGCAGTTCTTC. This translates into CASRDSSIYNEQFF.

There are a few counts of this clonotype. This chain connects TRBV10-3 to TRBJ2-7, with 7 positions matching TRBD2. The germline V gene has CDR1 ENHRY and CDR2 SYGVKD. The junction had 9 bases not matched to a gene; V was cut back by 3 bases and J by 1 base. CDR3 length: 16 residues. CDR3 bases: TGTGCCATCAGTGAACCGCAGGCTAGCGGATCCTACGAGCAGTACTTC. It is translated as CAISEPQASGSYEQYF.

This chain links TRBV29-1 with TRBJ2-7; 7 bases map to TRBD2. Germline trimming cut 7 bases from V and 0 bases from J; bases unmatched to any gene: 9. The CDR3 is made up of 14 amino acids. The germline CDR1 and CDR2 sequences are SQVTM and ANQGSEA. The chain's CDR3 is CSGQRGGGSYEQYF. The CDR3 DNA is TGCAGCGGTCAGAGGGGCGGGGGCTCCTACGAGCAGTACTTC.

The chain combines TRBV20-1 with TRBJ2-5; TRBD1 matches 8 bases. The J call is uncertain, as TRBJ2-7 better fits the DNA end. Germline CDR1 reads DFQATT; CDR2 reads SNEGSKA (reference sequence). This CDR3 spans 16 amino acids. CDR3 in DNA: TGCAGTGCTGTTCCCGTAGACAGGGGTGCACACTACGAGCAGTACTTC. Protein: CSAVPVDRGAHYEQYF.